The 32 T cell receptor beta chains below were found in one sample sequenced in a study of cytomegalovirus exposure and HLA in healthy donors. Libraries were prepared by immunoSEQ multiplex PCR; TCRdb keeps only in-frame clonotypes and omits some of them. The data hold more than 110,000 clones, with approximately 85% observed a single time. The sequenced material came from PBMCs. These receptors all come from a woman aged 25-40 years in good health and CMV-seronegative.

V is TRBV7-8 and J is TRBJ1-1, with unresolved D. V lost 4 bases to trimming and J lost 6 bases, with 6 bases between them. CDR1 is SGHVS, CDR2 FQNEAQ, per germline. The CDR3 length is 11 residues. The CDR3 spells CASSSPAEAFF. As DNA, the CDR3 is TGTGCCAGCAGCTCCCCGGCTGAAGCTTTCTTT.

The rearrangement links TRBV4-2 to TRBJ2-7, with 11 bases identical to TRBD2. The J segment lost 1 base and the V segment lost 3 bases, leaving 2 bases of the junction unmatched. From germline, CDR1 is LGHNA and CDR2 YNFKEQ. This CDR3 has 15 amino acids. The CDR3 reads CASSHSSGGSYEQYF. The CDR3 DNA follows: TGTGCCAGCAGCCACTCTAGCGGGGGGTCCTACGAGCAGTACTTC.

The chain recombines TRBV27 with TRBJ1-4; TRBD1 is a possible D gene (6 bases). V lost 10 bases, J lost 7 bases, and 22 bases lay in between. CDR1 is MNHEY and CDR2 is SMNVEV in the germline V gene (reference sequence). CDR3 length: 15 residues. CDR3 loop: CANRGGARGSEKLFF. For the CDR3, the DNA is TGTGCCAACCGGGGGGGGGCGCGAGGAAGTGAAAAACTGTTTTTT.

The rearrangement uses TRBV29-1 and TRBJ1-3, with 7 positions matching TRBD1. Trimming cost V 6 bases and J 5 bases; bases outside gene matches: 10. This CDR3 is built from 14 residues. Per the germline V gene, CDR1 is SQVTM and CDR2 is ANQGSEA. The CDR3 region has the DNA TGCAGCGTCGCGGTAGGGACAGATCGAAACACCATATATTTT. Translating gives CSVAVGTDRNTIYF.

The V call is TRBV11-2, the J call TRBJ1-2; D unclear. V lost 1 base to trimming and J lost 4 bases, with 10 bases between them. The germline CDR1 and CDR2 sequences are SGHAT and FQNNGV. This CDR3 is built from 14 residues. The CDR3 here is CASSLGYEAYGYTF. CDR3 DNA sequence: TGTGCCAGCAGCTTAGGATACGAGGCCTATGGCTACACCTTC.

The chain employs TRBV5-5 and TRBJ1-6; tentative D call: TRBD1 (5 bases). With 4 bases removed from V and 2 bases from J, the gap between germline ends came to 10 bases. Germline-derived CDR1 and CDR2 are SGHKS and YYEKEE (reference sequence). The CDR3 has 15 amino acids. The CDR3 DNA follows: TGTGCCAGCAGCCGAGACAGCGCCTATAATTCACCCCTCCACTTT. This sequence encodes CASSRDSAYNSPLHF. Looking up the rest from reference TRBV5-5 and TRBJ1-6 gives the full variable domain: DAGVTQSPTHLIKTRGQQVTLRCSPISGHKSVSWYQQVLGQGPQFIFQYYEKEERGRGNFPDRFSARQFPNYSSELNVNALLLGDSALYLCASSRDSAYNSPLHFGNGTRLTVT.

V usage is TRBV15 and J usage is TRBJ1-6; D is perhaps TRBD1 (5 bases). This CDR3 has 17 amino acids. Germline CDR1 and CDR2: LNHNV and YYDKDF (reference sequence). Trimming stripped 3 bases from V and 2 bases from J, with 14 bases between. In nucleotides, the CDR3 is TGTGCCACCAGCAGGCGGGAGGGGAGAACCTATAATTCACCCCTCCACTTT. Translated: CATSRREGRTYNSPLHF.

This chain uses TRBV5-1 with TRBJ2-5; TRBD2 matches at 12 bases. The CDR3 consists of 16 residues. Germline lookup yields CDR1 SGHRS and CDR2 YFSETQ. After removal of 4 bases from V and 4 bases from J, the junction contained 8 bases not matched to a gene. CDR3: CASSVGASGGAETQYF. The CDR3 bases are TGCGCCAGCAGCGTTGGGGCTAGCGGGGGGGCAGAGACCCAGTACTTC.

The V and J genes are TRBV27 and TRBJ2-2; D is undetermined. Germline V CDR1 and CDR2: MNHEY, SMNVEV (reference sequence). The CDR3 runs 13 residues. The ends were cut back, 6 bases at V and 5 bases at J, with 10 bases in the middle. The CDR3 bases are TGTGCCAGCAGGGTCCTAAGTACCGGGGAGCTGTTTTTT. It is translated as CASRVLSTGELFF.

This chain links TRBV2 with TRBJ2-7, with TRBD1 matching over 7 bases. The V and J ends lost 7 bases and 3 bases, in that order; junction bases with no gene match: 6. CDR1 is SNHLY and CDR2 is FYNNEI in the germline V gene. The CDR3 has 13 amino acids. CDR3 in amino acids: CASMTGYIYEQYF. CDR3 nucleotides: TGTGCCAGCATGACAGGGTACATCTACGAGCAGTACTTC.

V usage is TRBV7-9 and J usage is TRBJ1-2, with 7 nucleotides matching TRBD1. Unmatched junction bases numbered 6, after V lost 1 base and J lost 4 bases. This CDR3 spans 15 amino acids. Germline V lookup: CDR1 SEHNR, CDR2 FQNEAQ (reference sequence). In nucleotides, the CDR3 is TGTGCCAGCAGCTTAGAGGGGGCAGGAAGCTATGGCTACACCTTC. Encoded protein: CASSLEGAGSYGYTF.

V is TRBV9 and J is TRBJ2-1; 7 bases line up with TRBD1. Unmatched junction bases numbered 3, after V lost 3 bases and J lost 3 bases. The CDR3 sequence is 14 residues long. The V gene's germline CDR1 is SGDLS and CDR2 YYNGEE. CDR3 DNA sequence: TGTGCCAGCAGCGAGGGGGACAGCTACAATGAGCAGTTCTTC. Its protein is CASSEGDSYNEQFF.

CDR3 sequence: CASSPAPGGYSPLHF. DNA for the CDR3: TGCGCCAGCAGCCCTGCGCCAGGGGGTTATTCACCCCTCCACTTT. The V and J genes are TRBV5-1 and TRBJ1-6, with TRBD1 matching 7 bases. Per germline, CDR1 SGHRS and CDR2 YFSETQ. After removal of 4 bases from V and 8 bases from J, the junction contained 9 bases not matched to a gene. The CDR3 runs 15 residues.

This clone occurred a few times. This chain links TRBV19 with TRBJ1-5; 11 nucleotides agree with TRBD1. The junction had 4 bases not matched to a gene; V was cut back by 4 bases and J by 2 bases. CDR3 length equals 16 residues. The germline V gene encodes CDR1 LNHDA and CDR2 SQIVND (reference sequence). The CDR3 DNA reads as TGTGCCAGTAGTACGAGGACAGGGGGCGGCAATCAGCCCCAGCATTTT. Its protein product is CASSTRTGGGNQPQHF.

This chain uses TRBV4-1 with TRBJ2-2, with TRBD1 matching 7 bases. V was pared by 4 bases and J by 1 base, with 0 bases of the junction left unmatched. The CDR3 contains 14 residues. Germline CDR1 and CDR2: MGHRA and YSYEKL. As DNA, the CDR3 is TGCGCCAGCAGCCGACAGGGGAACACCGGGGAGCTGTTTTTT. Amino acid sequence: CASSRQGNTGELFF.

The chain is built from TRBV27 and TRBJ1-2; 11 nucleotides align to TRBD1. Trimming took 4 bases from V and 2 from J; bases not matched to a gene: 15. The length of the CDR3 is 19 residues. Germline CDR1 MNHEY, CDR2 SMNVEV (reference sequence). The CDR3 sequence is CASSSLGKGQGAQNYGYTF. CDR3 sequence (DNA): TGTGCCAGCAGTTCCCTTGGTAAAGGACAGGGGGCGCAGAACTATGGCTACACCTTC.

The chain couples TRBV11-2 to TRBJ2-7, with TRBD2 identical over 7 bases. In germline, CDR1 is SGHAT, CDR2 FQNNGV. Germline trimming cut 3 bases from V and 7 bases from J; bases unmatched to any gene: 6. The CDR3 is 13 residues long. CDR3 coding DNA: TGTGCCAGCAGCTTGGGGGGGTCTTATGAGCAGTACTTC. Residues: CASSLGGSYEQYF.

This chain uses TRBV11-2 with TRBJ2-7; D may be TRBD1 (6 bases). CDR1 and CDR2 (germline): SGHAT, FQNNGV. CDR3 size: 13 residues. Trimming cost V 5 bases and J 6 bases, with 14 bases left between them. CDR3 protein: CASSPQTGSEQYF. The CDR3 DNA reads as TGTGCCAGCAGCCCCCAGACAGGCAGCGAGCAGTACTTC.

The chain has TRBV19 and TRBJ2-7; TRBD1 is a possible D gene (5 bases). Trimming cost V 1 base and J 7 bases, with 11 bases left between them. Per the germline V gene, CDR1 is LNHDA and CDR2 is SQIVND (reference sequence). The CDR3 spans 13 residues. The CDR3 DNA reads TGTGCCAGTAGTATAGGAAGGACAAGGGAGCAGTACTTC. It encodes CASSIGRTREQYF. The full variable domain, in which reference TRBV19 and TRBJ2-7 provide the parts outside the CDR3, is DGGITQSPKYLFRKEGQNVTLSCEQNLNHDAMYWYRQDPGQGLRLIYYSQIVNDFQKGDIAEGYSVSREKKESFPLTVTSAQKNPTAFYLCASSIGRTREQYFGPGTRLTVT.

This clone has only one observation. V and J are TRBV6-6 and TRBJ2-7; D gene uncertain. The CDR3 extends over 11 amino acids. V dropped 7 bases and J dropped 7 bases, with 11 bases sitting between them. CDR1 and CDR2 from the germline V gene are MNHNY and SVGAGI (reference sequence). CDR3 sequence reads: CASMREREQYF. CDR3 nucleotides: TGTGCCAGCATGAGAGAACGGGAGCAGTACTTC.

This clone was observed many times. The chain employs TRBV5-1 and TRBJ1-5; perhaps TRBD1 as D (6 bases). The V gene lost 4 bases and the J gene lost 1 base, with 9 bases spanning the gap. CDR3 size: 14 residues. Looked up from germline, CDR1 is SGHRS and CDR2 is YFSETQ. The DNA of the CDR3 is TGCGCCAGCAGCCAAACAGGGAGCAATCAGCCCCAGCATTTT. Its translation is CASSQTGSNQPQHF.

CDR3 protein: CASSPRTSGGIDTQYF. Here the CDR3 DNA reads TGCGCCAGCAGCCCCCGTACTAGCGGGGGAATTGATACGCAGTATTTT. V usage is TRBV4-3 and J usage is TRBJ2-3; TRBD2 aligns across 11 bases. Trimming cost V 4 bases and J 6 bases; bases outside gene matches: 9. This CDR3 has 16 residues. CDR1 LGHNA and CDR2 YSLEER come from the germline V gene.

The gene calls are TRBV2 and TRBJ1-5; TRBD1 matches 8 bases. CDR1 is SNHLY, CDR2 FYNNEI, per germline. CDR3 size: 16 residues. Trimming took 2 bases from V and 2 from J; bases not matched to a gene: 5. The CDR3 sequence: CASSELPGGRNQPQHF. The CDR3, as DNA: TGTGCCAGCAGTGAATTGCCAGGGGGCCGCAATCAGCCCCAGCATTTT.

The chain combines TRBV27 with TRBJ1-1; no firm D call. The CDR3 runs 13 residues. Germline lookup yields CDR1 MNHEY and CDR2 SMNVEV (reference sequence). The V and J ends lost 5 bases and 1 base respectively, with 8 bases between them. The CDR3 DNA reads as TGTGCCAGCAGTGGTCGGGGGAACACTGAAGCTTTCTTT. Protein sequence: CASSGRGNTEAFF.

This sequence joins TRBV19 and TRBJ1-5, with a tentative D call TRBD1 (6 bases). V gave up 6 bases and J gave up 3 bases, with 9 bases separating them. Germline V gives CDR1 LNHDA, CDR2 SQIVND (reference sequence). CDR3 size: 13 residues. Here the CDR3 reads CASRGGYNQPQHF. The CDR3 nucleotides are TGTGCCAGTAGAGGGGGTTACAATCAGCCCCAGCATTTT.

The V call is TRBV5-4, the J call TRBJ1-2; the match to TRBD1 covers 7 bases. The CDR3 loop spans 15 amino acids. Germline-derived CDR1 and CDR2 are SGHNT and YYREEE (reference sequence). The J segment lost 3 bases and the V segment lost 4 bases, leaving 9 bases of the junction unmatched. As DNA, the CDR3 is TGTGCCAGCAGCCTTGGGGGACAGAGGGACTATGGCTACACCTTC. As protein: CASSLGGQRDYGYTF.

This clone occurred once. The chain carries TRBV25-1 and TRBJ2-3; D gene ambiguous. Germline CDR1 is MGHDK and CDR2 is SYGVNS. The CDR3 length is 13 residues. With 3 bases removed from V and 2 bases from J, the gap between germline ends came to 6 bases. In DNA, the CDR3 is TGTGCCAGCAGTGACGAGCTCACAGATACGCAGTATTTT. This sequence encodes CASSDELTDTQYF.

This chain joins TRBV28 and TRBJ1-4, with a tentative D call TRBD1 (5 bases). Germline V lookup: CDR1 MDHEN, CDR2 SYDVKM. The CDR3 consists of 14 residues. With 7 bases removed from V and 8 bases from J, the gap between germline ends came to 17 bases. Written as DNA, the CDR3 is TGTGCCAGCACCGGGGGAAGTATGTTCGAAAAACTGTTTTTT. It specifies CASTGGSMFEKLFF. Full variable domain (missing parts from reference TRBV28 and TRBJ1-4): DVKVTQSSRYLVKRTGEKVFLECVQDMDHENMFWYRQDPGLGLRLIYFSYDVKMKEKGDIPEGYSVSREKKERFSLILESASTNQTSMYLCASTGGSMFEKLFFGSGTQLSVL.

The chain has TRBV2 and TRBJ1-2; tentative D call: TRBD1 (6 bases). Trimming shortened V by 3 bases and J by 3 bases, and 11 bases separated the two germline ends. CDR1 SNHLY and CDR2 FYNNEI come from the germline V gene. The CDR3 consists of 14 residues. For the CDR3, the DNA is TGTGCCAGCAGTGAGAGACAGGAGCACTATGGCTACACCTTC. Its protein is CASSERQEHYGYTF.

V gene TRBV11-1 combines with J gene TRBJ2-5, with TRBD2 matching 9 bases. V was pared by 1 base and J by 7 bases, with 7 bases of the junction left unmatched. CDR1 and CDR2 from the germline V gene are SGHAT and FQDESV (reference sequence). This CDR3 spans 15 amino acids. The CDR3 spells CASSLVRGGQGTQYF. CDR3 DNA: TGTGCCAGCAGCTTAGTGCGGGGGGGCCAGGGGACCCAGTACTTC. Supplemented by reference TRBV11-1 and TRBJ2-5, the full variable domain reads EAEVAQSPRYKITEKSQAVAFWCDPISGHATLYWYRQILGQGPELLVQFQDESVVDDSQLPKDRFSAERLKGVDSTLKIQPAELGDSAMYLCASSLVRGGQGTQYFGPGTRLLVL.

This clone was seen a handful of times. This chain connects TRBV19 to TRBJ1-2; D possibly corresponds to TRBD1 (5 bases). The V end lost 7 bases, the J end lost 8 bases, and 20 bases lay between the germline ends. This CDR3 is 14 amino acids long. In germline, CDR1 is LNHDA, CDR2 SQIVND (reference sequence). In DNA form, the CDR3 reads TGTGCCAGTAACGCAGGGTCCTTCTTTTCCGGCTACACCTTC. It specifies CASNAGSFFSGYTF.

The gene calls are TRBV5-1 and TRBJ2-3, with 9 bases fitting TRBD2. The CDR3 has 16 residues. The J segment lost 2 bases and the V segment lost 6 bases, leaving 10 bases of the junction unmatched. Germline CDR1 reads SGHRS; CDR2 reads YFSETQ. CDR3 bases: TGCGCCAGCACCCCTGGCGGGGGGGCCTCCACAGATACGCAGTATTTT. Protein product: CASTPGGGASTDTQYF.